This T cell receptor (beta chain) comes out of a study of a mutant IDH1 vaccine in newly diagnosed glioma. Study as a whole: Treated patients comprised approximately 62% males and around 38% females, mean age roughly 37 years.

The time point: baseline, week 1 (first vaccination visit). The treatment is: pre-vaccination baseline after standard-of-care therapy. V lost 5 bases and J lost 3, with 14 bases in between. Per germline, CDR1 MGHRA and CDR2 YSYEKL. The CDR3 runs 14 residues. Method: immunoSEQ multiplex PCR; TCRdb's copy keeps in-frame clones and lacks some. Of approximately 35,000 clones in the sample, about 88% are singletons; the top ten hold around 5%. The chain carries TRBV4-1 and TRBJ2-7; D may be TRBD2 (6 bases). The receptor's source is a woman aged 40 to 50 with glioma. Here the sequenced sample was PBMCs, taken from a glioma patient treated with radiotherapy, temozolomide or both. The CDR3 sequence: CASSFAGTDYEQYF. The CDR3 DNA reads as TGCGCCAGCAGCTTTGCGGGGACCGACTACGAGCAGTACTTC.